The clone carrying this TCR beta chain was counted ten times or more. The antigen remains unidentified. The data belong to a study of CD8 T cells in ankylosing spondylitis. The TCR beta libraries were generated through quantitative 5'-RACE incorporating molecular barcodes. In TCRdb, the 5' RACE reads were re-called with MiXCR into one record per CDR3 protein. The sample lists hundreds of thousands of distinct CDR3 sequences, over 7% occurring once. Notes on the study in general: Disease-linked clones were found to be CD8+ and relatively rare in peripheral blood. Matched synovial fluid from ankylosing spondylitis patients was reported to be enriched for disease-linked clones. Typical of ankylosing spondylitis blood, it appeared, was a TCR beta motif of under 10 highly homologous variants.

The sequenced sample was blood, either unsorted or a sorted T cell fraction (not recorded which). The clonotype was recovered from a female donor with ankylosing spondylitis or in good health (not recorded which).

The CDR3 DNA is TGTGCCAGCAGCCGGGACAGGGGAGAGACCCAGTACTTC. Its protein is CASSRDRGETQYF. V usage is TRBV3-1 and J usage is TRBJ2-5; TRBD1 agrees at 10 bases. This CDR3 is built from 13 residues. Germline V lookup: CDR1 LGHDT, CDR2 YNNKEL (reference sequence). J lost 4 bases, V lost 4 bases, and 0 bases had no gene match.